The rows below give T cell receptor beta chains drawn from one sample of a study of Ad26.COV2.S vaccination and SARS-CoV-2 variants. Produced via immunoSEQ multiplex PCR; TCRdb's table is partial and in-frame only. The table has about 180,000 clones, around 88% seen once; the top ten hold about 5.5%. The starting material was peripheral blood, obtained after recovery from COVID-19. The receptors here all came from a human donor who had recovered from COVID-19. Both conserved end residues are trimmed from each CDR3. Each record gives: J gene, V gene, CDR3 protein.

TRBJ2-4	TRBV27	ASSFGGGSRRNIQY
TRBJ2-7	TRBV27	ASSLSGFGSYEQY
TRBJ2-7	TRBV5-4	ASSLQGAYEQY
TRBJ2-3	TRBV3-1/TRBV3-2	ASSQVQTSDTQY
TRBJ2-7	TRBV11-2	ASNPERGRSYEQY
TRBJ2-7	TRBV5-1	ASSLTSGRHEQY
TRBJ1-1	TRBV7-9	ASSLEDRGAF
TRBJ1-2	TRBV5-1	ASSDRLSHYGYT
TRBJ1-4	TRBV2	ASSEALVGQGKLF
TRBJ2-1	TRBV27	ASSGGGDYNEQF
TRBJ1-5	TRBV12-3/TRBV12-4	ASSSGGGQPQH
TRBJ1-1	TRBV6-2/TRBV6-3	ASRYTGGFGTEAF
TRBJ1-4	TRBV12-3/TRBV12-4	ASGSQREKLF
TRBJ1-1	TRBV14	ASSQFESGRAF